Detailed here is one T cell receptor beta chain. Its antigen is as yet unknown. It was RNA transcripts that yielded the amplified TCR beta CDR3 regions. In the first-round RT-PCR of the TCR CDR3, the HTBI primer set was used. TCRdb recomputed calls from the multiplex PCR reads with MiXCR, one row per CDR3 protein. The data contain roughly 710,000 distinct CDR3 sequences, around 40% of them singletons. The sample originates from a study of T cells in Graves' hyperthyroidism and ophthalmopathy. Study-wide findings and caveats: The authors' 13 V-J model separated ophthalmopathy from stable hyperthyroidism.

The definition of stable Graves' hyperthyroidism was no ophthalmopathy progression within 18 months. Patients were excluded because of uncontrolled infection, other autoimmune disease, pregnancy or lactation. The V and J ends lost 0 bases and 4 bases respectively, with 10 bases between them. In germline, CDR1 is ENHRY, CDR2 SYGVKD. The CDR3 runs 15 residues. The origin of this receptor is a woman aged 40-49 years with Graves' hyperthyroidism. The rearrangement uses TRBV10-3 and TRBJ1-3, with a tentative D call TRBD1 (6 bases). Material: blood. The CDR3 DNA reads TGTGCCATCAGTGAGTCACAGGGATCCGGAAACACCATATATTTT. Amino acid sequence: CAISESQGSGNTIYF.